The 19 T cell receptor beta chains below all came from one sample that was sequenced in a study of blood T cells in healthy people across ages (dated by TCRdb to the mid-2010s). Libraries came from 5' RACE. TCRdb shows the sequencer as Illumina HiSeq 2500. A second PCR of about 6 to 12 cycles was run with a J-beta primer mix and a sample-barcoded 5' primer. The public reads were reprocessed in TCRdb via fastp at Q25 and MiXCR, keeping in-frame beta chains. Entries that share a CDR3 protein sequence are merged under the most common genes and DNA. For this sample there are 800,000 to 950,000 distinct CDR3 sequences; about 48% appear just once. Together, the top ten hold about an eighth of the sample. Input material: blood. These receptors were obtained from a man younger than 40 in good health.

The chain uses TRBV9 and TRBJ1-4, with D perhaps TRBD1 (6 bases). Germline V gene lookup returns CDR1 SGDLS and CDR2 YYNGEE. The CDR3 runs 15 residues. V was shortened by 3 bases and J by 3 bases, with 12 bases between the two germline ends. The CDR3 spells CASSAEGGANEKLFF. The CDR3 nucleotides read TGTGCCAGCAGCGCAGAGGGGGGTGCTAATGAAAAACTGTTTTTT.

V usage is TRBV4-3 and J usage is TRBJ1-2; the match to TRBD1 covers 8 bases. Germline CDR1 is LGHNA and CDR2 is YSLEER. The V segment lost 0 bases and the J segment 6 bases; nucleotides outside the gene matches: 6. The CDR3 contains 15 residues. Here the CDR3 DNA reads TGCGCCAGCAGCCAAGATCGGAGCAGGGGGCATGGCTACACCTTC. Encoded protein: CASSQDRSRGHGYTF.

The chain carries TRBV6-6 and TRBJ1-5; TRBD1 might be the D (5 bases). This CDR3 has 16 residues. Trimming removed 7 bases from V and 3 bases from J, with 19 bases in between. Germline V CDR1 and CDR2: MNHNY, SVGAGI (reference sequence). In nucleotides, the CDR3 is TGTGCCAGCATCAACTCGCGGGGGTTTTACAATCAGCCCCAGCATTTT. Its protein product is CASINSRGFYNQPQHF.

CDR3 sequence (DNA): TGTGCCAGCAGCTTCTTCGGGGGGAGCACAGATACGCAGTATTTT. Translation gives CASSFFGGSTDTQYF. The V call is TRBV7-2, the J call TRBJ2-3, with TRBD2 matching 7 bases. This CDR3 is 15 amino acids long. Looked up from germline, CDR1 is SGHTA and CDR2 is FQGNSA. The V gene end was trimmed by 3 bases and the J gene end by 0 bases; junction bases not matched to a gene: 3.

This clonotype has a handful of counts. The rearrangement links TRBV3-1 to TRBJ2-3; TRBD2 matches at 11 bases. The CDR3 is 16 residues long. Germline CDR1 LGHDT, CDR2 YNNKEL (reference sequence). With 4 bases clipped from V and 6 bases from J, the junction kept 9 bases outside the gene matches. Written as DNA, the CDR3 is TGTGCCAGCAGCCTTCCCGGACTAGCGGGCTCGGATACGCAGTATTTT. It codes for CASSLPGLAGSDTQYF.

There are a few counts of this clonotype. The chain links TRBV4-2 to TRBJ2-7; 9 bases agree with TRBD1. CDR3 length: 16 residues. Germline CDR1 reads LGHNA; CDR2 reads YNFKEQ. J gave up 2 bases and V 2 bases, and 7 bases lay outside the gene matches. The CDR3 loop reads CASSQPDRGDPYEQYF. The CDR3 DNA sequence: TGTGCCAGCAGCCAACCTGACAGGGGGGATCCCTACGAGCAGTACTTC.

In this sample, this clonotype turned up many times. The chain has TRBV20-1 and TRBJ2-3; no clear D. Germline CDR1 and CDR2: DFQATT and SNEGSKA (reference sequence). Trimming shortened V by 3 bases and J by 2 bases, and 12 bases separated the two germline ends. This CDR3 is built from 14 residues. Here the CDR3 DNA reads TGCAGTGCTAGTCCCCTGGATAACACAGATACGCAGTATTTT. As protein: CSASPLDNTDTQYF.

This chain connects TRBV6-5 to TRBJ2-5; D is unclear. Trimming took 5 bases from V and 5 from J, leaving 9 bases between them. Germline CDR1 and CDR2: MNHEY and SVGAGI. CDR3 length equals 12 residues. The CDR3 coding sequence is TGTGCCAGCAGTAGTCGTTTGGAGACCCAGTACTTC. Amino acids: CASSSRLETQYF.

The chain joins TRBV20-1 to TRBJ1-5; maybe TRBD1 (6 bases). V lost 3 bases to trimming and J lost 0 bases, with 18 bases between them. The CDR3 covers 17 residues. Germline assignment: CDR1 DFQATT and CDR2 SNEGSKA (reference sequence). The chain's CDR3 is CSASGPDRESSNQPQHF. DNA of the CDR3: TGCAGTGCTAGCGGTCCGGACAGAGAGAGTAGCAATCAGCCCCAGCATTTT.

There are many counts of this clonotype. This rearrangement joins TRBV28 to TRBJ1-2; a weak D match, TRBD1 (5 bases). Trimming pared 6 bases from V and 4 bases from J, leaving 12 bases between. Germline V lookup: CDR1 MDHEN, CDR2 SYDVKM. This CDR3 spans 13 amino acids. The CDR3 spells CASRFDSRYGYTF. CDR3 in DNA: TGTGCCAGCAGATTCGACAGCCGCTATGGCTACACCTTC.

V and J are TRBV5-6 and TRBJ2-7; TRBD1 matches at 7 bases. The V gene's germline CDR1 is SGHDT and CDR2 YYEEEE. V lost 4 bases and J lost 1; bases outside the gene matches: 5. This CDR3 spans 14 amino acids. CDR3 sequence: CASSPDRWSYEQYF. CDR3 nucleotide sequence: TGTGCCAGCAGCCCGGACAGGTGGTCCTACGAGCAGTACTTC. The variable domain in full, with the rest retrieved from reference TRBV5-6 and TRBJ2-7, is DAGVTQSPTHLIKTRGQQVTLRCSPKSGHDTVSWYQQALGQGPQFIFQYYEEEERQRGNFPDRFSGHQFPNYSSELNVNALLLGDSALYLCASSPDRWSYEQYFGPGTRLTVT.

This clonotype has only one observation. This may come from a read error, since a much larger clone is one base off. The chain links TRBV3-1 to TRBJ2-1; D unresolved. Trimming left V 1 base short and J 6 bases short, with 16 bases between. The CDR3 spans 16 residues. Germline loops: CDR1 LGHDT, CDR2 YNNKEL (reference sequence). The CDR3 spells CASSQGSTDIFNEQFF. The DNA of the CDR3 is TGTGCCAGCAGCCAAGGCAGCACCGACATCTTCAATGAGCAGTTCTTC.

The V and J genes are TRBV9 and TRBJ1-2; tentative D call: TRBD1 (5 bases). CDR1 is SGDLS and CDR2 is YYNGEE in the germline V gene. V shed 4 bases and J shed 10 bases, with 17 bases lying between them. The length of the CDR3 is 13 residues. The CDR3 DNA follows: TGTGCCAGCAGCCCCCCGGGACGGACTGCCTACACCTTC. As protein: CASSPPGRTAYTF.

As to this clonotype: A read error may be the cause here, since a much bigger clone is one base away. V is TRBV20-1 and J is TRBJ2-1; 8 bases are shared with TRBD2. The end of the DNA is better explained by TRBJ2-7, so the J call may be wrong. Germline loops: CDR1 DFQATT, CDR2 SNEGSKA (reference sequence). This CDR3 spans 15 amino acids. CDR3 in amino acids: CSAPYDSGVYNEQYF. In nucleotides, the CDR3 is TGCAGTGCCCCCTATGATAGCGGGGTTTACAATGAGCAGTACTTC.

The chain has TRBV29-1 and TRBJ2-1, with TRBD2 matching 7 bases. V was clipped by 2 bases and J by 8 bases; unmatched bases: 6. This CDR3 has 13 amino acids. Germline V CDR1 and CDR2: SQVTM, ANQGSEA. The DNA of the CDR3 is TGCAGCGTTGAACGGGCGGGGGACTATGAGCAGTTCTTC. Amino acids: CSVERAGDYEQFF.

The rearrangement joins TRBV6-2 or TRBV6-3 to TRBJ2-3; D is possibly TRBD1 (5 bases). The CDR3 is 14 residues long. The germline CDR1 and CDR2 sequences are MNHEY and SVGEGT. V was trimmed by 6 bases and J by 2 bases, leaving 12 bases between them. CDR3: CASRNDRLTDTQYF. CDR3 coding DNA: TGTGCCAGCAGAAACGACAGACTCACAGATACGCAGTATTTT.

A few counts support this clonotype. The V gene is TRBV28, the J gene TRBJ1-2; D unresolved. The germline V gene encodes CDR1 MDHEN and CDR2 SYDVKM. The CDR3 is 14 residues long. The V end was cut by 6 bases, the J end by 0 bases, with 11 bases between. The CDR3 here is CASRLGGANYGYTF. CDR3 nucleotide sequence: TGTGCCAGCAGGCTGGGCGGAGCTAACTATGGCTACACCTTC.

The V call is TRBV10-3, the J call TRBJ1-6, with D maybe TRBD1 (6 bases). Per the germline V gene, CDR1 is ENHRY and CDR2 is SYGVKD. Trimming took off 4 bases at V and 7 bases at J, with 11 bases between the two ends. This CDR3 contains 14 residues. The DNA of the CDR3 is TGTGCCATCAGTGGGACAGAAGGGAATTCACCCCTCCACTTT. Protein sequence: CAISGTEGNSPLHF.

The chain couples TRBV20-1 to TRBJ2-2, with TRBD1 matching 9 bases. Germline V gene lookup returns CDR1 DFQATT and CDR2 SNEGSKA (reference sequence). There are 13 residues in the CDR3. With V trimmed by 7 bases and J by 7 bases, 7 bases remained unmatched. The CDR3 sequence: CSGGQGGNGELFF. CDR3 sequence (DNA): TGCAGTGGGGGACAGGGTGGCAACGGGGAGCTGTTTTTT.